What follows are 7 T cell receptor beta chains derived from one specimen sequenced in a study of follicular helper T cells after annual influenza vaccination. The assay was immunoSEQ multiplex PCR, and TCRdb's table has in-frame clones only and misses some. The repertoire holds some 30,000 clones, with 65% to 85% as singletons. Sample time point: 2014-2015 season, pre-vaccination. This specimen consisted of CXCR5+ CD38- circulating T follicular helper cells from blood, obtained on the day of influenza vaccination. Subset meaning: circulating Tfh, non-naive CD4+CXCR5+PD-1+ (ICOS+CD38+ or ICOS-CD38-). The receptor set was obtained from an adult who received the influenza vaccine.

This sequence joins TRBV4-2 and TRBJ2-1; 8 bases are shared with TRBD2. Germline V lookup: CDR1 LGHNA, CDR2 YNFKEQ. V lost 0 bases to trimming and J lost 3 bases; unmatched junction nucleotides: 1. The CDR3 loop spans 15 amino acids. CDR3 loop: CASSQERGGYNEQFF. The CDR3 nucleotides are TGTGCCAGCAGCCAAGAACGGGGGGGCTACAATGAGCAGTTCTTC.

This clone occurred once. The rearrangement joins TRBV28 to TRBJ2-7, with D perhaps matching TRBD2 (5 bases). V was trimmed by 4 bases and J by 9 bases, leaving 10 bases between them. The V gene's germline CDR1 is MDHEN and CDR2 SYDVKM. The CDR3 has 11 residues. This CDR3 reads CASSYGVGQYF. The DNA of the CDR3 is TGTGCCAGCAGTTACGGGGTCGGGCAGTACTTC.

The rearrangement joins TRBV10-1 to TRBJ2-3, with TRBD1 matching over 9 bases. Germline V gene lookup returns CDR1 WNHNN and CDR2 SYGVQD (reference sequence). V shed 6 bases and J 4 bases; nucleotides not matched to a gene: 8. The CDR3 runs to 15 residues. The CDR3 region has the DNA TGCGCCAGCAGAGTCGACAGGGGGGCCGCAGATACGCAGTATTTT. Translation gives CASRVDRGAADTQYF.

The CDR3 coding sequence is TGCGCCAGCAGCTTCCTGACTAGCGGGAGGGACGAGCAGTACTTC. This codes for CASSFLTSGRDEQYF. V and J are TRBV5-1 and TRBJ2-7, with TRBD2 matching over 14 bases. V lost 2 bases to trimming and J lost 5 bases; unmatched junction nucleotides: 3. Germline V gene sequence: CDR1 SGHRS, CDR2 YFSETQ. CDR3 length: 15 amino acids.

This chain uses TRBV5-5 with TRBJ1-5; a weak D match, TRBD1 (5 bases). Trimming took 4 bases from V and 7 from J, leaving 18 bases between them. The CDR3 consists of 15 residues. Germline CDR1 reads SGHKS; CDR2 reads YYEKEE (reference sequence). CDR3 region: CASSLSGGGLQPQHF. The CDR3 nucleotides read TGTGCCAGCAGCCTATCCGGGGGGGGGTTGCAGCCCCAGCATTTT.

V is TRBV5-1 and J is TRBJ2-1; 8 positions match TRBD2. This CDR3 comprises 16 residues. Germline V gives CDR1 SGHRS, CDR2 YFSETQ. With V trimmed by 4 bases and J by 7 bases, 13 bases remained unmatched. CDR3 protein: CASSISVAGRANEQFF. The CDR3 DNA follows: TGCGCCAGCAGCATTTCTGTAGCGGGGCGGGCGAATGAGCAGTTCTTC.

The CDR3 sequence: CASSFDETGGGYTF. Here the CDR3 DNA reads TGTGCCAGCAGCTTCGACGAAACAGGGGGTGGCTACACCTTC. This sequence joins TRBV5-4 and TRBJ1-2, with 8 positions matching TRBD1. Trimming at V came to 2 bases and at J to 7 bases, leaving 7 bases not matched to a gene. Germline assignment: CDR1 SGHNT and CDR2 YYREEE (reference sequence). There are 14 residues in the CDR3.